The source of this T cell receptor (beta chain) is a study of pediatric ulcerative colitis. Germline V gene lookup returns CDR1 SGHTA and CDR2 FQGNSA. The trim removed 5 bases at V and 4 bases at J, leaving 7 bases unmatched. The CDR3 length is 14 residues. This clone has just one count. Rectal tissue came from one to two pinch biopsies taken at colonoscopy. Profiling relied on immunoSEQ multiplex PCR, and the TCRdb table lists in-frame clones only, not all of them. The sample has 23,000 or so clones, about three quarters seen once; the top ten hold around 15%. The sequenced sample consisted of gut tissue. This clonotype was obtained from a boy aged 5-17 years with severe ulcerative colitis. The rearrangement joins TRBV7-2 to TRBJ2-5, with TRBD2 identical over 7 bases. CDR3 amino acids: CASSPLGGGETQYF. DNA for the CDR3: TGTGCCAGCAGCCCCCTTGGGGGGGGAGAGACCCAGTACTTC.